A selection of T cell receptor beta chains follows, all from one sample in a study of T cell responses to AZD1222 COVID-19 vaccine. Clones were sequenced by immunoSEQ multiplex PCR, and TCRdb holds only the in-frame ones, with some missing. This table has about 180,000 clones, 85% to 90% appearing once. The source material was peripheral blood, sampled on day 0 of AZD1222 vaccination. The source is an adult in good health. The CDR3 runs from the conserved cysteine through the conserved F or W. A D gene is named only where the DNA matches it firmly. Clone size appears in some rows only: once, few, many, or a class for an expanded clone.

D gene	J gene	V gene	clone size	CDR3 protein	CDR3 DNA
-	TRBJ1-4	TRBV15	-	CATGKRPRDMANEKLFF	TGTGCCACCGGAAAACGTCCGAGGGATATGGCTAATGAAAAACTGTTTTTT
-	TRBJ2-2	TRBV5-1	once	CASSADPANTGELFF	TGCGCCAGCAGCGCGGACCCCGCGAACACCGGGGAGCTGTTTTTT
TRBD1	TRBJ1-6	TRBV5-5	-	CASSLVGGTDSPLHF	TGTGCCAGCAGCTTGGTTGGGGGGACAGATTCACCCCTCCACTTT
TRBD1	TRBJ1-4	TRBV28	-	CASNTLRGRREKLFF	TGTGCCAGCAACACACTCAGGGGGCGCCGGGAAAAACTGTTTTTT
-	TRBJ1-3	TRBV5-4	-	CASSFVGDSGNTIYF	TGTGCCAGCAGCTTTGTCGGGGACTCTGGAAACACCATATATTTT
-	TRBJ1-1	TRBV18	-	CASSATGGQTMNTEAFF	TGTGCCAGCTCAGCAACGGGCGGGCAGACCATGAACACTGAAGCTTTCTTT
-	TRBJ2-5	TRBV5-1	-	CASSWTGGGSLKTQYF	TGCGCCAGCAGCTGGACGGGGGGCGGATCCCTCAAGACCCAGTACTTC
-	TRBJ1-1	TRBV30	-	CAWSTGTPEAFF	TGTGCCTGGAGTACAGGGACCCCTGAAGCTTTCTTT
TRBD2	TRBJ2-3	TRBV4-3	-	CASSQESGGGTDTQYF	TGCGCCAGCAGCCAAGAGTCGGGGGGGGGCACAGATACGCAGTATTTT
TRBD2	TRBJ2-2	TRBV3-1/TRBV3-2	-	CASSPFGLAGGVTGELFF	TGTGCCAGCAGCCCGTTTGGGCTAGCGGGAGGGGTCACCGGGGAGCTGTTTTTT
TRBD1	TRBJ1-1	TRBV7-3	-	CASSAGQSNTEAFF	TGTGCCAGCAGCGCGGGACAGAGTAACACTGAAGCTTTCTTT
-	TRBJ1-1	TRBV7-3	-	CASSPAPISGVNTEAFF	TGTGCCAGCAGCCCGGCCCCCATCTCAGGCGTGAACACTGAAGCTTTCTTT
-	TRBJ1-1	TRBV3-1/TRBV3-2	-	CASSQNRVGHTEAFF	TGTGCCAGCAGCCAAAACAGGGTAGGACACACTGAAGCTTTCTTT
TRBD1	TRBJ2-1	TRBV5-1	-	CASSLDLDRYNEQFF	TGCGCCAGCAGCTTGGATCTGGACAGGTACAATGAGCAGTTCTTC